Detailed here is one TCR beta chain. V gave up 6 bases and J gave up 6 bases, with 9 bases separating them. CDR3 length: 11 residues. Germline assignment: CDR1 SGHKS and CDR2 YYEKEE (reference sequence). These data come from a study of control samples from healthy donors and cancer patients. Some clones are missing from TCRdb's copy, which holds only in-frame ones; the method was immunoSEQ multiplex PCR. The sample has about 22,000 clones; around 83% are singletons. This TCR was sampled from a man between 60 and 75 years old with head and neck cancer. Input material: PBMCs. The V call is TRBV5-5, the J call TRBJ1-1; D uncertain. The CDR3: CASKSDAEAFF. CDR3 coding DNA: TGTGCCAGCAAGTCGGATGCTGAAGCTTTCTTT.